This is a list of T cell receptor beta chains from one sample in a study of radiotherapy plus CTLA-4 blockade in lung cancer. Profiling relied on immunoSEQ multiplex PCR, and the TCRdb table lists in-frame clones only, not all of them. The table records 25,000 to 35,000 clones, 70% to 85% of them present only once. The sample in question was peripheral blood, obtained from a patient treated with radiotherapy plus ipilimumab. The receptors come from a human donor with non-small cell lung cancer who had stable disease on radiotherapy plus ipilimumab. CDR3s include the opening cysteine and the closing phenylalanine or tryptophan. The D gene is left open where the match is weak. For some rows the clone size is stated as once, few or many, or as a class when expanded; others skip it.

V gene	D gene	J gene	clone size	CDR3 protein	CDR3 DNA
TRBV7-2	.	TRBJ2-3	.	CASSDYFLGGTDTQYF	TGTGCCAGCAGCGACTATTTCCTCGGAGGCACAGATACGCAGTATTTT
TRBV7-9	.	TRBJ2-2	.	CASSWSLAAGELFF	TGTGCCAGCAGCTGGTCACTAGCCGCCGGGGAGCTGTTTTTT
TRBV19	.	TRBJ2-2	once	CASSILRTARSNTGELFF	TGTGCCAGTAGTATCCTTCGGACAGCAAGGTCGAACACCGGGGAGCTGTTTTTT
TRBV25-1	TRBD1	TRBJ2-3	.	CASRKTGSHTQYF	TGTGCCAGCAGGAAGACAGGGTCCCATACGCAGTATTTT
TRBV18	TRBD2	TRBJ2-1	.	CASSPRSSGGSYNEQFF	TGTGCCAGCTCGCCCCGGTCGAGCGGGGGCTCCTACAATGAGCAGTTCTTC
TRBV29-1	.	TRBJ1-2	few	CSVALDGYYTF	TGCAGCGTTGCCCTGGACGGATACTACACCTTC
TRBV10-1	.	TRBJ1-1	.	CASSERQGVSNTEAFF	TGCGCCAGCAGTGAGCGGCAAGGTGTATCGAACACTGAAGCTTTCTTT
TRBV30	.	TRBJ1-5	.	CAWSRTPGDNQPQHF	TGTGCCTGGAGTCGTACCCCGGGGGACAATCAGCCCCAGCATTTT
TRBV28	TRBD1	TRBJ1-2	.	CASSAPGQGSRGYTF	TGTGCCAGCAGCGCTCCGGGACAGGGGTCGAGAGGCTACACCTTC
TRBV7-3	.	TRBJ1-1	.	CASSLSGGVAEAFF	TGTGCCAGCAGCTTAAGTGGGGGAGTGGCTGAAGCTTTCTTT
TRBV9	TRBD1	TRBJ2-2	once	CASSPWGTGGNTGELFF	TGTGCCAGCAGCCCCTGGGGGACAGGGGGCAACACCGGGGAGCTGTTTTTT
TRBV27	.	TRBJ1-1	.	CASSLSRITEAFF	TGTGCCAGCAGTTTATCGAGAATTACTGAAGCTTTCTTT
TRBV4-2	TRBD2	TRBJ2-2	.	CASSQGLAGGTGELFF	TGTGCCAGCAGCCAGGGACTAGCGGGGGGCACCGGGGAGCTGTTTTTT
TRBV6-5	TRBD1	TRBJ1-3	few	CASRHRQGRNTIYF	TGTGCCAGCAGACATAGACAGGGGCGGAACACCATATATTTT
TRBV2	.	TRBJ1-5	.	CATAPGVNQPQHF	TGTGCCACCGCTCCGGGAGTCAATCAGCCCCAGCATTTT
TRBV5-1	.	TRBJ2-7	.	CASSSRHRSGEQYF	TGCGCCAGCAGCTCCCGACACCGGAGTGGGGAGCAGTACTTC
TRBV5-1	TRBD1	TRBJ1-5	.	CASSKGQGGQPQHF	TGCGCCAGCAGCAAGGGACAGGGAGGGCAGCCCCAGCATTTT
TRBV9	TRBD1	TRBJ1-2	.	CASSVDTGTGGYGYTF	TGTGCCAGCAGCGTAGACACCGGGACAGGGGGTTATGGCTACACCTTC
TRBV7-2	.	TRBJ1-4	.	CAVGSLQEKLFF	TGTGCAGTGGGGAGCCTCCAGGAAAAACTGTTTTTT
TRBV27	.	TRBJ1-5	.	CASSFGAAPSNQPQHF	TGTGCCAGCAGTTTTGGGGCAGCGCCTAGCAATCAGCCCCAGCATTTT
TRBV10-3	.	TRBJ2-1	.	CAISEGMGSYNEQFF	TGTGCCATCAGTGAGGGGATGGGCTCCTACAATGAGCAGTTCTTC